This T cell receptor beta chain was sequenced in a study of cytomegalovirus exposure and HLA in healthy donors. Study-level results: The study flagged around 150 TCR beta chains as cytomegalovirus-associated.

The donors, nominally healthy at sampling, likely had unrecorded immune exposures. Germline values: CDR1 SGHNT, CDR2 YENEEA. The CDR3 sequence is 15 residues long. The junction had 6 bases not matched to a gene; V was cut back by 1 base and J by 4 bases. This clone was counted a few times. Its antigen is currently unknown. Primers for the PCR totalled 60 Vbeta and 13 Jbeta. In the authors' methods: In a later analysis, of 70 million to 85 million unique beta chains, some 10 million appeared in at least two donors. Sequencing used immunoSEQ multiplex PCR; TCRdb keeps in-frame clones, though not all of them. That table is the source of V, J and clone size, and D and trimming were worked out from the DNA. The repertoire holds some 150,000 clones, with around a tenth as singletons.

The sequence was obtained from a male donor in good health and CMV-seronegative. The chain recombines TRBV11-3 with TRBJ2-7, with 8 bases matching TRBD1. Sequenced input: PBMCs. The CDR3 reads CASSLGGTGDYEQYF. The CDR3 nucleotides read TGTGCCAGCAGCTTAGGAGGGACAGGTGATTACGAGCAGTACTTC.